The rows below give T cell receptor beta chains drawn from one sample of a study of blood T cell repertoires in COVID-19. Assay used: immunoSEQ multiplex PCR; TCRdb lists only in-frame clones, some missing. The data contain around 160,000 clones, about 92% of them singletons. The sample comprised peripheral blood. The source of these receptors is a man aged 55 to 70 with active or convalescent COVID-19. Each CDR3 is given with its conserved first and last residue. Each record gives: D gene, V gene, J gene, CDR3 length, clone size, CDR3 protein, CDR3 DNA. The D gene is left open where the match is weak. Not every row has a clone size; where given, it reads once, few, many or a size class.

>TRBD1|TRBV27|TRBJ2-7|13|.
CASRDRSSYEQYF
TGTGCCAGCAGGGACAGGAGCTCCTACGAGCAGTACTTC
>.|TRBV6-5|TRBJ1-1|15|.
CASSYGQSMNTEAFF
TGTGCCAGCAGTTACGGGCAAAGCATGAACACTGAAGCTTTCTTT
>TRBD1|TRBV27|TRBJ1-2|16|.
CASSPQQGAVGYGYTF
TGTGCCAGCAGTCCCCAGCAGGGGGCGGTGGGCTATGGCTACACCTTC
>.|TRBV6-5|TRBJ1-2|13|.
CASIRDTVYGYTF
TGTGCCAGCATTCGGGACACAGTCTATGGCTACACCTTC
>TRBD2|TRBV5-1|TRBJ2-5|17|.
CASSLGIGGSAQETQYF
TGCGCCAGCAGCTTGGGGATCGGGGGGTCGGCTCAAGAGACCCAGTACTTC
>TRBD1|TRBV2|TRBJ1-2|13|.
CASSNRGNYGYTF
TGTGCCAGCAGCAACAGGGGAAACTATGGCTACACCTTC
>TRBD1|TRBV27|TRBJ1-1|16|.
CASSQGDPSIDTEAFF
TGTGCCAGCAGTCAGGGGGACCCCAGTATAGACACTGAAGCTTTCTTT
>.|TRBV7-9|TRBJ1-2|12|.
CASSLNGYGYTF
TGTGCCAGCAGCTTAAACGGCTATGGCTACACCTTC
>TRBD2|TRBV27|TRBJ2-3|19|.
CASSFLASGRASGTDTQYF
TGTGCCAGCAGTTTCCTAGCTAGCGGGAGGGCCTCGGGTACAGATACGCAGTATTTT
>.|TRBV6-5|TRBJ1-1|15|.
CASSYFSTGNTEAFF
TGTGCCAGCAGTTACTTCAGTACAGGTAACACTGAAGCTTTCTTT
>.|TRBV19|TRBJ1-6|13|.
CASSRQEDSPLHF
TGTGCCAGTAGCAGGCAGGAGGATTCACCCCTCCACTTT
>.|TRBV19|TRBJ1-3|15|.
CASSLTGSTGNTIYF
TGTGCCAGTAGTTTAACAGGGAGTACTGGAAACACCATATATTTT
>TRBD1|TRBV6-1|TRBJ2-7|14|.
CASSEEVRGYEQYF
TGTGCCAGCAGTGAAGAGGTCAGGGGGTACGAGCAGTACTTC
>.|TRBV5-1|TRBJ2-7|14|.
CASSFGQGRSQQYF
TGCGCCAGCAGCTTCGGCCAGGGGCGCTCTCAGCAGTACTTC
>.|TRBV7-6|TRBJ1-4|15|.
CASSLGSPANEKLFF
TGTGCCAGCAGCTTAGGGTCCCCAGCTAATGAAAAACTGTTTTTT
>.|TRBV5-1|TRBJ2-7|16|.
CASSLGPGGGKNEQYF
TGCGCCAGCAGCTTGGGCCCCGGTGGGGGGAAGAACGAGCAGTACTTC
>.|TRBV6-5|TRBJ1-2|15|once
CASSYRRRANYGYTF
TGTGCCAGCAGTTACCGGAGACGGGCTAACTATGGCTACACCTTC
>.|TRBV18|TRBJ1-2|13|.
CASSPGREYGYTF
TGTGCCAGCTCACCGGGGAGAGAGTATGGCTACACCTTC
>.|TRBV7-9|TRBJ2-5|14|.
CASSLVQSQETQYF
TGTGCCAGCAGCTTAGTTCAGTCCCAAGAGACCCAGTACTTC
>.|TRBV3-1/TRBV3-2|TRBJ1-2|17|.
CASSQDYLGGKNYGYTF
TGTGCCAGCAGCCAAGATTACCTGGGAGGGAAAAACTATGGCTACACCTTC
>TRBD2|TRBV11-3|TRBJ2-1|13|.
CASSGGVYNEQFF
TGTGCCAGCAGCGGGGGGGTTTACAATGAGCAGTTCTTC
>.|TRBV20-1|TRBJ2-5|15|.
CSASPGVGRGETQYF
TGCAGTGCTAGTCCGGGGGTGGGGCGAGGAGAGACCCAGTACTTC
>TRBD1|TRBV19|TRBJ1-2|13|.
CASSTTGGYGYTF
TGTGCCAGTAGTACAACAGGGGGATATGGCTACACCTTC
>TRBD1|TRBV5-1|TRBJ1-2|14|.
CASRSGTGGHGYTF
TGCGCCAGCAGGTCCGGGACAGGGGGCCATGGCTACACCTTC
>.|TRBV3-1/TRBV3-2|TRBJ2-2|12|.
CASSHNSGELFF
TGTGCCAGCAGCCATAACAGCGGGGAGCTGTTTTTT
>TRBD1|TRBV15|TRBJ1-5|16|.
CATSTRTGTVNQPQHF
TGTGCCACCAGCACCAGAACCGGGACAGTAAATCAGCCCCAGCATTTT
>.|TRBV14|TRBJ2-5|17|.
CASSQVSGSQPWETQYF
TGTGCCAGCAGCCAAGTTTCGGGGAGCCAGCCCTGGGAGACCCAGTACTTC
>TRBD1|TRBV7-9|TRBJ1-2|15|.
CASSLSRGLSYGYTF
TGTGCCAGCAGCTTAAGCAGGGGGCTGAGCTATGGCTACACCTTC
>.|TRBV29-1|TRBJ2-7|13|.
CSVGGTSTYEQYF
TGCAGCGTCGGCGGGACTTCTACCTACGAGCAGTACTTC
>TRBD1|TRBV2|TRBJ2-7|14|few
CASSLRTGAYEQYF
TGTGCCAGCAGCCTTAGGACAGGGGCCTACGAGCAGTACTTC
>TRBD1|TRBV3-1/TRBV3-2|TRBJ1-4|14|once
CASSQGDRNEKLFF
TGTGCCAGCAGCCAAGGGGACAGAAATGAAAAACTGTTTTTT
>.|TRBV7-9|TRBJ1-1|14|.
CASSLEARGGVAFF
TGTGCCAGCAGCTTAGAGGCCCGAGGCGGGGTAGCTTTCTTT
>TRBD1|TRBV5-1|TRBJ2-3|15|.
CASSLSGTGTDTQYF
TGCGCCAGCAGCTTATCCGGGACAGGGACGGATACGCAGTATTTT